This passage covers 31 T cell receptor beta chains from one sample sequenced in a study of CXCR3-negative and CXCR3-positive naive CD8 T cells. Study observations and caveats: Hydrophobicity was higher for TRB CDR3s found in CXCR3-positive naive cells than in CXCR3-negative naive cells.

These receptors lack a known antigen. In preparing the TRB cDNA libraries, 5' RACE with UMI labels was used. TCRdb reanalyzed the 5' RACE reads, giving one entry per CDR3 protein sequence and no DNA. The sample data list 150,000 to 180,000 distinct CDR3 sequences. Specimen: naive CXCR3+ CD8+ T cells from blood. Specified subset: CD45RO-CCR7+CD27+CD95- naive CD8+ T cells expressing CXCR3 (TNR3+). The receptors stem from a human donor in good health. Some clones in this sample may be carry-over from other donors' samples.

This chain uses TRBV30 with TRBJ2-1; absent DNA, TCRdb's TRBD2 call cannot be checked. The CDR3 sequence is 14 residues long. Germline V gene sequence: CDR1 GTSNPN, CDR2 SVGIG (reference sequence). The CDR3 loop reads CAWPLAGVYNEQFF.

The chain joins TRBV7-6 to TRBJ2-7. This CDR3 has 14 amino acids. Germline lookup yields CDR1 SGHVS and CDR2 FNYEAQ. The CDR3 is CASSSSGGSYEQYF.

The chain links TRBV5-5 to TRBJ1-4. Germline V gene sequence: CDR1 SGHKS, CDR2 YYEKEE (reference sequence). The CDR3 loop spans 16 amino acids. The CDR3 reads CASSLVPFLLLEKLFF. Filled out from reference TRBV5-5 and TRBJ1-4, the complete variable domain reads DAGVTQSPTHLIKTRGQQVTLRCSPISGHKSVSWYQQVLGQGPQFIFQYYEKEERGRGNFPDRFSARQFPNYSSELNVNALLLGDSALYLCASSLVPFLLLEKLFFGSGTQLSVL.

The chain employs TRBV28 and TRBJ2-1. The CDR3 covers 14 residues. CDR1 is MDHEN, CDR2 SYDVKM, per germline. The CDR3 reads CASSSRLGYNEQFF. Full variable domain (missing parts from reference TRBV28 and TRBJ2-1): DVKVTQSSRYLVKRTGEKVFLECVQDMDHENMFWYRQDPGLGLRLIYFSYDVKMKEKGDIPEGYSVSREKKERFSLILESASTNQTSMYLCASSSRLGYNEQFFGPGTRLTVL.

This CDR3 reads CASSQDTGELFF. The chain is built from TRBV4-3 and TRBJ2-2. The CDR3 spans 12 residues. Germline lookup yields CDR1 LGHNA and CDR2 YSLEER.

V and J are TRBV6-6 and TRBJ2-7; lacking DNA, the TRBD1 call made by TCRdb goes unchecked. Germline values: CDR1 MNHNY, CDR2 SVGAGI (reference sequence). The CDR3 has 12 residues. CDR3 protein: CASSLRAYEQYF.

The chain joins TRBV27 to TRBJ2-1; lacking DNA, the TRBD2 call made by TCRdb goes unchecked. The CDR3 loop spans 14 amino acids. Germline values: CDR1 MNHEY, CDR2 SMNVEV (reference sequence). This chain's CDR3 is CASSLRGGNNEQFF.

The chain uses TRBV2 and TRBJ1-4; TCRdb lists TRBD1, though no DNA is available to test this call. Germline V gene sequence: CDR1 SNHLY, CDR2 FYNNEI. The CDR3 is made up of 16 amino acids. The CDR3 here is CASRTPGGGTNEKLFF.

This chain uses TRBV3-1 with TRBJ2-5; the D gene TCRdb calls, TRBD1, cannot be checked with no DNA. Germline V gives CDR1 LGHDT, CDR2 YNNKEL (reference sequence). The CDR3 has 18 amino acids. CDR3 amino acids: CASSQDRRTTGKEETQYF.

The chain uses TRBV6-5 and TRBJ1-1; TCRdb designates TRBD1, a call that cannot be tested without DNA. The CDR3 is made up of 13 amino acids. CDR1 is MNHEY and CDR2 is SVGAGI in the germline V gene. The CDR3 spells CASSYGGGLEAFF.

This chain joins TRBV12-3 or TRBV12-4 and TRBJ2-3; as DNA is missing, the TRBD1 call by TCRdb cannot be tested. The CDR3 has 15 residues. CDR3 protein: CASSLNPLLADTQYF.

V gene TRBV21-1 combines with J gene TRBJ1-1; TCRdb selects TRBD1, and the lack of DNA leaves this call unchecked. TRBV21-1 is noted as a pseudogene. The CDR3 runs 13 residues. The CDR3 here is CADRDRGDTEAFF.

This rearrangement joins TRBV5-1 to TRBJ2-7. The CDR3 runs to 13 residues. Germline CDR1 is SGHRS and CDR2 is YFSETQ. CDR3 in amino acids: CASSLEIADEQYF.

This chain uses TRBV19 with TRBJ2-3; TCRdb's D call, TRBD1, is unchecked because there is no DNA. The germline V gene encodes CDR1 LNHDA and CDR2 SQIVND (reference sequence). CDR3 length equals 17 residues. This CDR3 reads CASSPSGTGGRTDTQYF. The whole variable domain, filled in from reference TRBV19 and TRBJ2-3, reads DGGITQSPKYLFRKEGQNVTLSCEQNLNHDAMYWYRQDPGQGLRLIYYSQIVNDFQKGDIAEGYSVSREKKESFPLTVTSAQKNPTAFYLCASSPSGTGGRTDTQYFGPGTRLTVL.

The chain is built from TRBV5-6 and TRBJ2-1; TCRdb proposes TRBD2, but this gene call is untestable without DNA. In germline, CDR1 is SGHDT, CDR2 YYEEEE. The CDR3 sequence is 16 residues long. This chain's CDR3 is CASSLASGSLGNEQFF.

The V call is TRBV4-3, the J call TRBJ1-5. This CDR3 comprises 15 residues. Looked up from germline, CDR1 is LGHNA and CDR2 is YSLEER. The CDR3 sequence is CASSQDLTANQPQHF.

This chain joins TRBV12-3 or TRBV12-4 and TRBJ1-5. The CDR3 is made up of 16 amino acids. CDR3: CASSLWPAEDNQPQHF.

V usage is TRBV6-5 and J usage is TRBJ1-2. The germline gives CDR1 MNHEY, CDR2 SVGAGI. The CDR3 runs to 18 residues. The CDR3 region is CASSYQSGALTANYGYTF.

The rearrangement uses TRBV7-2 and TRBJ2-7; TCRdb selects TRBD2, and the lack of DNA leaves this call unchecked. The CDR3 extends over 15 amino acids. CDR1 is SGHTA and CDR2 is FQGNSA in the germline V gene. CDR3 amino acids: CASSLATGTSNEQYF.

The rearrangement joins TRBV7-9 to TRBJ1-4; the TRBD1 assignment by TCRdb is unverifiable without DNA. The CDR3 totals 16 residues. CDR1 and CDR2 (germline): SEHNR, FQNEAQ (reference sequence). CDR3 protein: CASSDNRGDRSEKLFF.

V is TRBV7-2 and J is TRBJ2-7; the D gene TCRdb calls, TRBD1, cannot be checked with no DNA. The CDR3 length is 13 residues. The germline CDR1 and CDR2 sequences are SGHTA and FQGNSA. This CDR3 is CASSLARTGAPYF.

This chain joins TRBV7-2 and TRBJ1-5; TCRdb indicates TRBD1, and absent DNA this call remains unverified. CDR1 is SGHTA and CDR2 is FQGNSA in the germline V gene. The CDR3 runs 17 residues. The CDR3 loop is CASSMDRDGYSNQPQHF.

V usage is TRBV28 and J usage is TRBJ2-5; TCRdb reports TRBD1, a call that lacks DNA to check it against. The germline gives CDR1 MDHEN, CDR2 SYDVKM. CDR3 size: 16 residues. The CDR3 reads CASSPSVGGLRETQYF. The complete variable domain, with remaining parts taken from reference TRBV28 and TRBJ2-5, reads DVKVTQSSRYLVKRTGEKVFLECVQDMDHENMFWYRQDPGLGLRLIYFSYDVKMKEKGDIPEGYSVSREKKERFSLILESASTNQTSMYLCASSPSVGGLRETQYFGPGTRLLVL.

The V and J genes are TRBV12-3 or TRBV12-4 and TRBJ1-1. This CDR3 is built from 16 residues. The CDR3 loop reads CASSLAQGEGNTEAFF.

The CDR3 here is CASSFRAGTQETQYF. The rearrangement links TRBV27 to TRBJ2-5; with no DNA, the TCRdb D assignment of TRBD2 cannot be verified. The CDR3 consists of 15 residues. Germline-derived CDR1 and CDR2 are MNHEY and SMNVEV (reference sequence).

The genes are TRBV19 and TRBJ2-1; TCRdb gives TRBD1 as the D gene, but with no DNA this cannot be confirmed. Germline V gene data show CDR1 as LNHDA and CDR2 as SQIVND (reference sequence). The CDR3 consists of 11 residues. Here the CDR3 reads CATWTGDEQFF.

The rearrangement uses TRBV12-3 or TRBV12-4 and TRBJ1-3. This CDR3 comprises 14 residues. The CDR3: CASSTAISGNTIYF.

The chain carries TRBV19 and TRBJ1-1. Germline assignment: CDR1 LNHDA and CDR2 SQIVND (reference sequence). This CDR3 has 15 residues. CDR3 amino acids: CASSIGRSGGTAALF.

The rearrangement uses TRBV12-3 or TRBV12-4 and TRBJ2-1; TCRdb proposes TRBD2, but this gene call is untestable without DNA. The CDR3 consists of 14 residues. CDR3 in amino acids: CASSPSEIYDEQFF.

The J gene is TRBJ2-7, the V gene TRBV29-1; TCRdb proposes TRBD1, but this gene call is untestable without DNA. CDR3 length equals 11 residues. CDR1 is SQVTM and CDR2 is ANQGSEA in the germline V gene. CDR3 amino acids: CSTYRDSEQYF.

The genes are TRBV27 and TRBJ2-1; TCRdb outputs TRBD1, but without DNA this stays unchecked. CDR1 and CDR2 (germline): MNHEY, SMNVEV (reference sequence). The CDR3 is 15 amino acids. Here the CDR3 reads CASSWGGGTVNEQFF.